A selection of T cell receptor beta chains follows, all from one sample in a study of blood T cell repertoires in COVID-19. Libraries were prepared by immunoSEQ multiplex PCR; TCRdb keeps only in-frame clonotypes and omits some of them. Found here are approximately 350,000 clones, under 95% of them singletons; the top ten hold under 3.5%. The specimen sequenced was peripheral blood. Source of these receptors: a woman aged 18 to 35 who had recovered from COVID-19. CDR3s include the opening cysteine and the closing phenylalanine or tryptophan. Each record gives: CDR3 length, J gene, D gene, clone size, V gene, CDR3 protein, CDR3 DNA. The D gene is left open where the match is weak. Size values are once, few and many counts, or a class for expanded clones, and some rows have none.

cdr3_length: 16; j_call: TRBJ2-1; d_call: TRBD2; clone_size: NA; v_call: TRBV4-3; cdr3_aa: CASSSHLAGEGNEQFF; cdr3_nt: TGCGCCAGCAGCTCTCATCTAGCGGGAGAAGGAAATGAGCAGTTCTTC
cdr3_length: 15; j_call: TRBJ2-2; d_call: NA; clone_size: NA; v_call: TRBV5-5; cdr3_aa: CASSLDVPGTGELFF; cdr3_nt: TGTGCCAGCAGCTTGGATGTTCCGGGGACCGGGGAGCTGTTTTTT
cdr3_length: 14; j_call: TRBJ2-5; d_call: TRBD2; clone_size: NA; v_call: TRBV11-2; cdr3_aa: CASSLDPMAGAQYF; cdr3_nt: TGTGCCAGCAGCTTAGATCCGATGGCGGGGGCCCAGTACTTC
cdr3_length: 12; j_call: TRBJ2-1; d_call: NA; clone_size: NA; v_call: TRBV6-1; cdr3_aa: CASSEVNNEQFF; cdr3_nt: TGTGCCAGCAGTGAAGTCAACAATGAGCAGTTCTTC
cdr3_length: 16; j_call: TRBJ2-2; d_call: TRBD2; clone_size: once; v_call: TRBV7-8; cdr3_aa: CASSITSGRPTGELFF; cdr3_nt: TGTGCCAGCAGCATCACTAGCGGGAGGCCCACCGGGGAGCTGTTTTTT
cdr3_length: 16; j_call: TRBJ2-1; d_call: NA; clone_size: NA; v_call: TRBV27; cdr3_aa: CASSLTGPSSYNEQFF; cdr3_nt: TGTGCCAGCAGTTTAACAGGGCCAAGCTCCTACAATGAGCAGTTCTTC
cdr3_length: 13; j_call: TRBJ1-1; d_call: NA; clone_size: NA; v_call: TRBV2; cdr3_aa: CASSVGLNTEAFF; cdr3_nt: TGTGCCAGCAGTGTGGGACTTAACACTGAAGCTTTCTTT
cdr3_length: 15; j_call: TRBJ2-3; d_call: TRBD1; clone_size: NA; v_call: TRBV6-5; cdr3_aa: CASSYGTGETDTQYF; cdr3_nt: TGTGCCAGCAGTTATGGGACAGGGGAAACAGATACGCAGTATTTT
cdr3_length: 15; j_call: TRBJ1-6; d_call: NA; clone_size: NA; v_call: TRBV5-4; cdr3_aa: CASSLDQAGDSPLHF; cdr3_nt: TGTGCCAGCAGCTTGGACCAAGCAGGGGATTCACCCCTCCACTTT
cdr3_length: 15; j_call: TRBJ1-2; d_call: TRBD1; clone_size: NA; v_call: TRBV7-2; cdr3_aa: CASSLQGGAEYGYTF; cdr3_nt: TGTGCCAGCAGCCTACAGGGGGGCGCTGAGTATGGCTACACCTTC
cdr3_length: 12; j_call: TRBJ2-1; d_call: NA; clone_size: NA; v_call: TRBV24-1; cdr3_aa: CATSDGWNEQFF; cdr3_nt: TGTGCCACCAGTGACGGTTGGAATGAGCAGTTCTTC
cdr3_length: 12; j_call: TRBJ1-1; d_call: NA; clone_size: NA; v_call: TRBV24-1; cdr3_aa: CATSDAGSRAFF; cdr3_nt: TGTGCCACCAGTGACGCAGGGTCGCGCGCTTTCTTT
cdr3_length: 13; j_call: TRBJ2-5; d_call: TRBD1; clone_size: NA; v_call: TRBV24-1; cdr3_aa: CATRGTAEETQYF; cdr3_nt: TGTGCCACCCGTGGGACAGCAGAAGAGACCCAGTACTTC
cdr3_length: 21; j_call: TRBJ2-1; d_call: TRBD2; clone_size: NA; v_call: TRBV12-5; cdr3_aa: CASGSRSLGTSGRAANNEQFF; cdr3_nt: TGTGCTAGTGGTTCCCGGAGTTTGGGGACTAGCGGGAGGGCCGCAAACAATGAGCAGTTCTTC
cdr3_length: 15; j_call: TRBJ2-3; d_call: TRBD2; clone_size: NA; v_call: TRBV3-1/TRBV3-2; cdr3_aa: CASSQPWDYTDTQYF; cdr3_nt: TGTGCCAGCAGCCAACCCTGGGACTACACAGATACGCAGTATTTT
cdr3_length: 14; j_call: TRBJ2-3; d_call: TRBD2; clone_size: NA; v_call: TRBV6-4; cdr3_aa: CASSASGSTDTQYF; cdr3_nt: TGTGCCAGCAGTGCTAGCGGGAGCACAGATACGCAGTATTTT
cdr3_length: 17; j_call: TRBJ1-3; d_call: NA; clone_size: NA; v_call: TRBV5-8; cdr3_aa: CASSLVWTDFSGNTIYF; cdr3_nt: TGTGCCAGCAGCTTGGTGTGGACGGACTTCTCTGGAAACACCATATATTTT
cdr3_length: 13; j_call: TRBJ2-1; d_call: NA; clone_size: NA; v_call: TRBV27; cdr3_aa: CASSFLGQNEQFF; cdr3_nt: TGTGCCAGCAGTTTCCTGGGGCAAAATGAGCAGTTCTTC
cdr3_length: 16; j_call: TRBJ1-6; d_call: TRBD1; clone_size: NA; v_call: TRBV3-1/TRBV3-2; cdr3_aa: CASSRHTGTVDSPLHF; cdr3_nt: TGTGCCAGCAGCCGTCATACCGGGACAGTTGATTCACCCCTCCACTTT
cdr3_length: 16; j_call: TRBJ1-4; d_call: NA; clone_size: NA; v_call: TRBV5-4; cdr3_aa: CASSPRGGATNEKLFF; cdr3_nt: TGTGCCAGCAGCCCGCGCGGAGGGGCAACTAATGAAAAACTGTTTTTT
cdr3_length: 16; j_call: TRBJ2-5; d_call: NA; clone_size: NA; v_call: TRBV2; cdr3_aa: CASSEARAALGETQYF; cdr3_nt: TGTGCCAGCAGTGAAGCGCGGGCAGCACTCGGGGAGACCCAGTACTTC
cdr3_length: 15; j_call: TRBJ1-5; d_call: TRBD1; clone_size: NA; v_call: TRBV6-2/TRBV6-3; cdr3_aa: CASSYRDRDNQPQHF; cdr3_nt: TGTGCCAGCAGTTACCGTGACAGGGATAATCAGCCCCAGCATTTT